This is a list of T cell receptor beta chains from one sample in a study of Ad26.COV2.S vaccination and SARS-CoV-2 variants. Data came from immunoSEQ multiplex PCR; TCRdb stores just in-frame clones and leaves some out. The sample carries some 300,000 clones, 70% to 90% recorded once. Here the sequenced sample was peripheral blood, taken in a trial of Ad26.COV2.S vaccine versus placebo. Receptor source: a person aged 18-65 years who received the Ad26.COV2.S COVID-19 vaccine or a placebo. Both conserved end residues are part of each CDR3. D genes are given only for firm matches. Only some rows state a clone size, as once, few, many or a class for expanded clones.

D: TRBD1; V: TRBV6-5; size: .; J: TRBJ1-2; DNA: TGTGCCACCCAACAGGGGTCCTATGGCTACACCTTC; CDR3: CATQQGSYGYTF
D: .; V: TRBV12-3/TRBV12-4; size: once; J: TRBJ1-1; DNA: TGTGCCAGCAGTCCCATCGGGGGTGAAGCTTTCTTT; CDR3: CASSPIGGEAFF
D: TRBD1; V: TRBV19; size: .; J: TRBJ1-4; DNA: TGTGCCAGTAGTGTCACCGGGACAGGTATTGAAAAACTGTTTTTT; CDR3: CASSVTGTGIEKLFF
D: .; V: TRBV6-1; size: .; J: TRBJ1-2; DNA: TGTGCCAGCAGTGACCCCGGGGGGTACGACTATGGCTACACCTTC; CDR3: CASSDPGGYDYGYTF
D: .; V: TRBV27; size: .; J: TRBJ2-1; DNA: TGTGCCAGCAGTTTTCCAGGCAATGAGCAGTTCTTC; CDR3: CASSFPGNEQFF
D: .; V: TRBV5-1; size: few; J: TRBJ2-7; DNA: TGCGCCAGCAGCTCCCTCCACAGGGAAGGCGCGGAGCAGTACTTC; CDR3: CASSSLHREGAEQYF
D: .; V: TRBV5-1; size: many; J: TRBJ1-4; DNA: TGCGCCAGCAGCTTGCGTCCAGCAGCTAATGAAAAACTGTTTTTT; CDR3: CASSLRPAANEKLFF
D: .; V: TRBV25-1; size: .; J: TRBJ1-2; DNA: TGTGCCAGCTGTAAGGGCCACACAGGGAGTTATGGCTACACCTTC; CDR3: CASCKGHTGSYGYTF
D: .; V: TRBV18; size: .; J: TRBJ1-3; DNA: TGTGCCAGCTCACCATCGAGGGGGGGCGCCGGGAATGGAAACACCATATATTTT; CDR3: CASSPSRGGAGNGNTIYF
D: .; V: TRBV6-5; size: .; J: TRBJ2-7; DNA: TGTGCCAGCAGTCGGGACGCCAAACAGGGCGAGCAGTACTTC; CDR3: CASSRDAKQGEQYF
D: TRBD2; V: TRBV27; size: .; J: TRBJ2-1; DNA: TGTGCCAGCAGTTCTACTAGCGGGGGGTTCAATGAGCAGTTCTTC; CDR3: CASSSTSGGFNEQFF
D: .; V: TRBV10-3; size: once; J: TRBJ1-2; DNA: TGTGCCATCAGTGATGGGGGGCTCGTAGGCTACACCTTC; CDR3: CAISDGGLVGYTF
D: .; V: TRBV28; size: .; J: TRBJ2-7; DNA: TGTGCCAGCAGCCCCTTCGCCTTGGGACGTGCCGAGCAGTACTTC; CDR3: CASSPFALGRAEQYF
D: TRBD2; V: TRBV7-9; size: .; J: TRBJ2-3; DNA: TGTGCCAGCAGCTTAGGGTTTAGCGGGATCACAGATACGCAGTATTTT; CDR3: CASSLGFSGITDTQYF
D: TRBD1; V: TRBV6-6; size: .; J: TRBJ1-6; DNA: TGTGCCAGCAGGCCGACCGGGACAGGGGGTTCACCCCTCCACTTT; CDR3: CASRPTGTGGSPLHF
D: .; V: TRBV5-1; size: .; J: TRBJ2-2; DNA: TGCGCCAGCAGCTGGGGGACGGGGCCCACCGGGGAGCTGTTTTTT; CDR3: CASSWGTGPTGELFF
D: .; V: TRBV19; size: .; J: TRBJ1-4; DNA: TGTGCCAGTAGTACTCCCCGTGGGAGAGGAGCGGAAAAACTGTTTTTT; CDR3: CASSTPRGRGAEKLFF
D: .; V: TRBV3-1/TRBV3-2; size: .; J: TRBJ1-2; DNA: TGTGCCAGCAGCCAGGGCGACGGAATCTATGGCTACACCTTC; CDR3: CASSQGDGIYGYTF
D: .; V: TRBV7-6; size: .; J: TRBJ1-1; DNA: TGTGCCAGCAGCCCCGCCCTGGGCACTGAAGCTTTCTTT; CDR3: CASSPALGTEAFF
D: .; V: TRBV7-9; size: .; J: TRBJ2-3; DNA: TGTGCCAGCAGCTCACTTTTGGTGAGCACAGATACGCAGTATTTT; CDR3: CASSSLLVSTDTQYF
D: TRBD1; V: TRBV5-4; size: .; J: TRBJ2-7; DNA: TGTGCCAGCAGCAGGGACAGGGCCACCTACGAGCAGTACTTC; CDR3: CASSRDRATYEQYF
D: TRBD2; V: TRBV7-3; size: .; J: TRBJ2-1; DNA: TGTGCCAGCAGCATGACTAGCGGGGCCTACAATGAGCAGTTCTTC; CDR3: CASSMTSGAYNEQFF
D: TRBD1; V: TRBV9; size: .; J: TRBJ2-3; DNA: TGTGCCAGCAGCGACAGGGGTTCAGATACGCAGTATTTT; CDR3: CASSDRGSDTQYF
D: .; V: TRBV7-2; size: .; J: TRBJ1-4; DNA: TGTGCCAGCAGCTGGGGATTGGGGGAAATAGGCGAAAAACTGTTTTTT; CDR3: CASSWGLGEIGEKLFF
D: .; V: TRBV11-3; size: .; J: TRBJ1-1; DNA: TGTGCCAGCAGCTTAGTATTAGTGGGCAGCCCGAGTGAAGCTTTCTTT; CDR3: CASSLVLVGSPSEAFF
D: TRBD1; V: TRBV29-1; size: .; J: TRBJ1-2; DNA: TGCAGCGTTGAAGATCCTCTACCGGGACAGGGGTATGGCTACACCTTC; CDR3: CSVEDPLPGQGYGYTF
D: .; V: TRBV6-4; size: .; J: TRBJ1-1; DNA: TGTGCCAGCAGCGAGGGGTTGAACACTGAAGCTTTCTTT; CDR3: CASSEGLNTEAFF
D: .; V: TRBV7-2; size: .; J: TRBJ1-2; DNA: TGTGCCAGCAGCTTAGCGAGTTTCGGGGGCTACACCTTC; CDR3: CASSLASFGGYTF
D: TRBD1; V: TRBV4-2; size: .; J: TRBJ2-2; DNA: TGTGCCAGCAGCCAAGACAGGGGGAATGTCGGGGAGCTGTTTTTT; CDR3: CASSQDRGNVGELFF
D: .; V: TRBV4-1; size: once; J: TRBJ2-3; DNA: TGCGCCAGCAGCCAAGTCGAGGGGAATACGCAGTATTTT; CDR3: CASSQVEGNTQYF
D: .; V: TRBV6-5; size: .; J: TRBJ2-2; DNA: TGTGCCAGCAGTTACTCGAACAGGAACACCGGGGAGCTGTTTTTT; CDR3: CASSYSNRNTGELFF
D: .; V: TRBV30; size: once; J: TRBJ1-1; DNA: TGTGCCTGGAGCGCTAGAGGGGACACTGAAGCTTTCTTT; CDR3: CAWSARGDTEAFF
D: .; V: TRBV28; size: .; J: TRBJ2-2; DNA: TGTGCCAGCAGTTGGGGGTTTCACGGGGAGCTGTTTTTT; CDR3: CASSWGFHGELFF
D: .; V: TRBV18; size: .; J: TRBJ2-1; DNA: TGTGCCAGCTCACTAGGACAGAACAATGAGCAGTTCTTC; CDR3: CASSLGQNNEQFF
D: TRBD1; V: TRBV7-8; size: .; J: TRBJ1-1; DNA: TGTGCCAGCAGCTTAGCGCTCGGACAGGGGATCACTGAAGCTTTCTTT; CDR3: CASSLALGQGITEAFF
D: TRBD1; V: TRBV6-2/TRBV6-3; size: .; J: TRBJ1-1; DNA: TGTGCCAGCAGTTACATAGGGGGCAACACTGAAGCTTTCTTT; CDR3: CASSYIGGNTEAFF
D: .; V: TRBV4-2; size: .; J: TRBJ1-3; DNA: TGTGCCAGCAGCCAAGAAAAATATGGACCTGGGGACACCATATATTTT; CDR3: CASSQEKYGPGDTIYF
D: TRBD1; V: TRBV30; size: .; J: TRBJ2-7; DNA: TGTGCCTGGAGTACCGGGACAGGGGGCTACGAGCAGTACTTC; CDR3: CAWSTGTGGYEQYF
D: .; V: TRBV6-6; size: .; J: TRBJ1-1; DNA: TGTGCCAGCAGGATAGGGGGGCCTGAAGCTTTCTTT; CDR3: CASRIGGPEAFF
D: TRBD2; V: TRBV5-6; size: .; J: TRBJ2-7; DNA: TGTGCCAGCAGCTCGGAGGGACTAGCGGGGTTCGAGCAGTACTTC; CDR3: CASSSEGLAGFEQYF
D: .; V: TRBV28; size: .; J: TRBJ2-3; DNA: TGTGCCAGCAGTTTACTAGCAACAGATACGCAGTATTTT; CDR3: CASSLLATDTQYF
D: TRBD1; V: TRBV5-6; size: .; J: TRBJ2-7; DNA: TGTGCCAGCAGCTTGGGCGGACAGGTCTTCACCTACGAGCAGTACTTC; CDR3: CASSLGGQVFTYEQYF